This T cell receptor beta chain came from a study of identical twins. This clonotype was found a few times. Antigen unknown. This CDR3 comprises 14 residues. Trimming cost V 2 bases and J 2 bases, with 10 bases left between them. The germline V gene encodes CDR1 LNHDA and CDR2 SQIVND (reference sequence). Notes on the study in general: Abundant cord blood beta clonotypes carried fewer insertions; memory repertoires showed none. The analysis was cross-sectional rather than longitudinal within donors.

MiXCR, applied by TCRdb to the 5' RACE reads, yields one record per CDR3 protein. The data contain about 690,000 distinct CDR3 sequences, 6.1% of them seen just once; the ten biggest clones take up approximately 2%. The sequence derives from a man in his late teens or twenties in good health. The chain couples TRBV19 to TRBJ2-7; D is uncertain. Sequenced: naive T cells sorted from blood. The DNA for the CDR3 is TGTGCCAGTAGTATACCCACGAGTCCCTACGAGCAGTACTTC. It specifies CASSIPTSPYEQYF.